The 19 T cell receptor beta chains below were found in one sample sequenced in a study. TCRdb processed the 5' RACE reads anew with MiXCR; each CDR3 protein has one entry. The sample records about 40,000 distinct CDR3 sequences, approximately 17% being singletons. Source material: naive CD4+ T cells sorted from a lymph node. Documented subset: naive CD4+ T cells, CD4+CD45RA+CD25-. The receptors here all came from a female donor with breast cancer.

This clonotype showed up just a few times. The chain has TRBV5-1 and TRBJ2-7, with 8 bases matching TRBD1. The length of the CDR3 is 13 residues. V dropped 3 bases and J dropped 4; count of bases not matched to a gene: 3. The germline CDR1 and CDR2 sequences are SGHRS and YFSETQ. The CDR3: CASSSGGAYEQYF. CDR3 DNA sequence: TGCGCCAGCAGCTCAGGGGGCGCTTACGAGCAGTACTTC. The full variable domain, in which reference TRBV5-1 and TRBJ2-7 provide the parts outside the CDR3, is KAGVTQTPRYLIKTRGQQVTLSCSPISGHRSVSWYQQTPGQGLQFLFEYFSETQRNKGNFPGRFSGRQFSNSRSEMNVSTLELGDSALYLCASSSGGAYEQYFGPGTRLTVT.

There are a few counts of this clonotype. A much larger clone differs from this one at a single base, so this may be a read error. J is TRBJ2-7 and V is TRBV5-1, with TRBD2 matching over 7 bases. V lost 10 bases, J lost 5 bases, and 18 bases stayed unmatched. The germline V gene has CDR1 SGHRS and CDR2 YFSETQ. The CDR3 has 15 amino acids. The CDR3 loop reads CARTRSGGIGNEQYF. Here the CDR3 DNA reads TGCGCCCGCACGCGCTCCGGGGGGATCGGCAACGAGCAGTACTTC. Full variable domain (missing parts from reference TRBV5-1 and TRBJ2-7): KAGVTQTPRYLIKTRGQQVTLSCSPISGHRSVSWYQQTPGQGLQFLFEYFSETQRNKGNFPGRFSGRQFSNSRSEMNVSTLELGDSALYLCARTRSGGIGNEQYFGPGTRLTVT.

As concerns this clonotype: At one end, the junction sequence differs from germline, possibly due to a read error. The chain combines TRBV20-1 with TRBJ2-3, with 13 bases identical to TRBD2. Germline CDR1 DFQATT, CDR2 SNEGSKA (reference sequence). CDR3 length equals 16 residues. In DNA, the CDR3 is TGCAGTGCTAGACCTCGGACTAGCGGGAGAGCAGATACGCGGTATTTT. Protein product: CSARPRTSGRADTRYF.

The genes are TRBV7-2 and TRBJ1-2, with D unclear. Germline V CDR1 and CDR2: SGHTA, FQGNSA. The CDR3 is 16 amino acids. V was trimmed by 2 bases and J by 4 bases, leaving 17 bases between them. The CDR3 sequence: CASSLSVGSLFYGYTF. The CDR3 nucleotides read TGTGCCAGCAGCTTATCGGTCGGCAGCTTGTTCTATGGCTACACCTTC.

This clonotype was counted only a few times. The chain joins TRBV5-1 to TRBJ2-3; D unresolved. Germline V lookup: CDR1 SGHRS, CDR2 YFSETQ. The CDR3 covers 14 residues. Trimming pared 0 bases from V and 4 bases from J, leaving 9 bases between. CDR3 coding DNA: TGCGCCAGCAGCTTGGAACCGAGAGCAGATACGCAGTATTTT. Translation gives CASSLEPRADTQYF.

Only a few counts were recorded for this clonotype. The gene calls are TRBV9 and TRBJ1-2; D gene uncertain. Germline V gene data show CDR1 as SGDLS and CDR2 as YYNGEE. Trimming stripped 3 bases from V and 0 bases from J, with 3 bases between. There are 12 residues in the CDR3. CDR3: CASSAANYGYTF. CDR3 nucleotides: TGTGCCAGCAGCGCTGCTAACTATGGCTACACCTTC.

This chain uses TRBV5-6 with TRBJ2-2; 7 nucleotides line up with TRBD2. Germline CDR1 SGHDT, CDR2 YYEEEE. V was pared by 4 bases and J by 6 bases, with 6 bases of the junction left unmatched. This CDR3 is 14 amino acids long. CDR3 sequence: CASSLFRGAGELFF. CDR3 sequence (DNA): TGTGCCAGCAGCCTCTTTCGGGGGGCCGGGGAGCTGTTTTTT.

This clonotype occurred a few times. Here the CDR3 reads CSARDRNIQYF. Written as DNA, the CDR3 is TGCAGTGCTAGAGACCGTAACATTCAGTACTTC. This sequence joins TRBV20-1 and TRBJ2-4; no firm D call. V lost 0 bases and J 7 bases, leaving 4 bases between the germline ends. CDR3 length equals 11 residues. Germline values: CDR1 DFQATT, CDR2 SNEGSKA (reference sequence).

Details on this clonotype: At one end, the junction sequence differs from germline, possibly due to a read error. V and J are TRBV27 and TRBJ1-2; D possibly corresponds to TRBD1 (5 bases). Germline V lookup: CDR1 MNHEY, CDR2 SMNVEV (reference sequence). CDR3 length equals 14 residues. The DNA for the CDR3 is TGTGCCGGCAGCGTCGACAGCGCTAACTATGGCTACACCTTC. Protein: CAGSVDSANYGYTF.

The chain employs TRBV5-1 and TRBJ2-2, with D perhaps TRBD2 (6 bases). In germline, CDR1 is SGHRS, CDR2 YFSETQ. This CDR3 has 16 amino acids. V lost 2 bases and J lost 0, with 11 bases in between. This chain's CDR3 is CASSFPGVANTGELFF. CDR3 nucleotide sequence: TGCGCCAGCAGCTTCCCGGGAGTGGCGAACACCGGGGAGCTGTTTTTT.

This clonotype showed up just a few times. This chain joins TRBV13 and TRBJ1-1; D uncertain. The CDR3 length is 14 residues. CDR1 and CDR2 from the germline V gene are PRHDT and FYEKMQ (reference sequence). The germline V and J ends were trimmed by 6 bases and 4 bases, with 15 bases remaining between them. The chain's CDR3 is CASSRGGWGTEAFF. The DNA of the CDR3 is TGTGCCAGCAGTCGAGGCGGGTGGGGCACTGAAGCTTTCTTT. Supplemented by reference TRBV13 and TRBJ1-1, the full variable domain reads AAGVIQSPRHLIKEKRETATLKCYPIPRHDTVYWYQQGPGQDPQFLISFYEKMQSDKGSIPDRFSAQQFSDYHSELNMSSLELGDSALYFCASSRGGWGTEAFFGQGTRLTVV.

This clonotype was seen ten or more times. The rearrangement uses TRBV6-1 and TRBJ2-1; a possible D gene is TRBD1 (5 bases). Trimming cost V 8 bases and J 5 bases, with 16 bases left between them. The CDR3 consists of 14 residues. The germline gives CDR1 MNHNS, CDR2 SASEGT. The CDR3 region is CASGSNRRNNEQFF. CDR3 bases: TGTGCCAGCGGGTCGAACAGGAGAAACAATGAGCAGTTCTTC.

This clonotype was observed a handful of times. This may arise from a read error, as a much more abundant clone is one base away. Likely a read error: the CDR3 ends without its conserved phenylalanine or tryptophan. The chain uses TRBV6-2 or TRBV6-3 and TRBJ2-6; D call uncertain. V was trimmed by 7 bases and J by 0 bases, leaving 10 bases between them. Germline V gives CDR1 MNHEY, CDR2 SVGEGT. CDR3 length equals 15 residues. For the CDR3, the DNA is TGTGCCAGCACCAAGGGCTTCTCTGGGGCCAACGTCCTGACTTAC. This encodes CASTKGFSGANVLTY.

The chain joins TRBV6-2 or TRBV6-3 to TRBJ1-1, with a weak D call TRBD1 (6 bases). V lost 5 bases, J lost 8 bases, and 9 bases lay in between. This CDR3 comprises 11 residues. Germline V gene sequence: CDR1 MNHEY, CDR2 SVGEGT. CDR3 sequence (DNA): TGTGCCAGCAGTACGGACAGCGAAGCTTTCTTT. Its translation is CASSTDSEAFF.

The V and J genes are TRBV12-3 or TRBV12-4 and TRBJ1-1; 8 bases map to TRBD1. Losses at the gene ends were 6 bases for V and 7 bases for J; bases not matched to a gene: 7. The CDR3 has 13 residues. The CDR3 protein is CASSLWTGLEAFF. CDR3 in DNA: TGTGCCAGCAGCCTATGGACAGGGCTTGAAGCTTTCTTT.

This clonotype was found many times. The J gene is TRBJ2-1, the V gene TRBV7-3; D remains unclear. Germline CDR1 and CDR2: SGHTA and FQGTGA. CDR3 length: 14 amino acids. Trimming stripped 5 bases from V and 9 bases from J, with 17 bases between. The CDR3 loop reads CASSPSTATAEQFF. CDR3 nucleotides: TGTGCCAGCAGCCCTAGTACGGCGACCGCTGAGCAGTTCTTC.

A word on this clonotype: A much larger clone differs by one base, so this may be a read error. This chain joins TRBV12-3 or TRBV12-4 and TRBJ1-5, with 9 bases that match TRBD1. This CDR3 comprises 15 residues. The V segment lost 3 bases and the J segment 5 bases; nucleotides outside the gene matches: 5. CDR3 sequence: CASSLDRGGHQPQHF. Here the CDR3 DNA reads TGTGCCAGCAGTTTGGACAGGGGTGGACATCAGCCCCAGCATTTT.

The chain employs TRBV24-1 and TRBJ2-1; 8 bases match TRBD1. V shed 3 bases, J shed 7 bases, and the junction held 7 bases outside the gene matches. Germline CDR1 is KGHDR and CDR2 is SFDVKD. The CDR3 sequence is 15 residues long. The CDR3 DNA reads as TGTGCCACCAGTGATACGCGGACAGGGATTAATGAGCAGTTCTTC. Translation gives CATSDTRTGINEQFF.

This clonotype was detected ten times or more. The V call is TRBV27, the J call TRBJ2-7; D might be TRBD1 or TRBD2, each matching 7 bases. Germline V lookup: CDR1 MNHEY, CDR2 SMNVEV (reference sequence). V dropped 6 bases and J dropped 5 bases, with 17 bases sitting between them. The CDR3 consists of 14 residues. The CDR3 is CASSYRDSGDEQYF. CDR3 sequence (DNA): TGTGCCAGCAGCTACCGGGACAGCGGGGACGAGCAGTACTTC.